The 17 T cell receptor beta chains listed next were all sequenced from one sample in a study of shared clonotypes between healthy human individuals. Profiled with immunoSEQ multiplex PCR; TCRdb holds only in-frame clones, not every one. Among fewer than 600,000 clones listed, roughly three quarters were seen once. Sequenced material: PBMCs. The receptor set was obtained from a woman in her 40s in good health. Some clones in this sample may be carry-over from other donors' samples.

This chain uses TRBV28 with TRBJ2-2, with 7 bases fitting TRBD1. V gave up 5 bases and J gave up 7 bases; unmatched junction bases: 10. CDR1 is MDHEN and CDR2 is SYDVKM in the germline V gene. The length of the CDR3 is 15 residues. In DNA, the CDR3 is TGTGCCAGCAGTACCCGGGACAGACTGGGCGGGGAGCTGTTTTTT. It yields the protein CASSTRDRLGGELFF.

The rearrangement joins TRBV6-5 to TRBJ2-7, with TRBD1 identical over 8 bases. CDR1 is MNHEY and CDR2 is SVGAGI in the germline V gene. V lost 2 bases to trimming and J lost 0 bases; unmatched junction nucleotides: 3. The CDR3 is 15 amino acids. CDR3 amino acids: CASSYRQGASYEQYF. The CDR3 bases are TGTGCCAGCAGTTACAGGCAGGGGGCCTCCTACGAGCAGTACTTC.

V usage is TRBV5-1 and J usage is TRBJ1-2; TRBD1 aligns across 7 bases. Per germline, CDR1 SGHRS and CDR2 YFSETQ. J was trimmed by 4 bases and V by 4 bases; bases with no gene match: 4. This CDR3 region has 13 residues. CDR3 nucleotides: TGCGCCAGCAGCGGACGACAGGGCTATGGCTACACCTTC. It translates to CASSGRQGYGYTF.

V and J are TRBV6-4 and TRBJ2-1; the D is unclear. The CDR3 is made up of 16 amino acids. The germline CDR1 and CDR2 sequences are MRHNA and SNTAGT. With 2 bases removed from V and 8 bases from J, the gap between germline ends came to 19 bases. CDR3 protein: CASSDQPASPWDEQFF. The CDR3 DNA reads TGTGCCAGCAGTGACCAACCCGCTAGTCCCTGGGATGAGCAGTTCTTC.

V gene TRBV5-3 combines with J gene TRBJ2-2; D not resolved. TRBV5-3 is flagged as an ORF with uncertain function. The V end was cut by 4 bases, the J end by 4 bases, with 17 bases between. The CDR3 covers 16 residues. The DNA for the CDR3 is TGTGCCAGAAGCAGACGGCTGCGCCGGGTCACCGGGGAGCTGTTTTTT. Its translation is CARSRRLRRVTGELFF.

This clone was picked up one time. The CDR3 DNA sequence: TGTGCCAGCAGATTTAGCGGGAGCGGGGACGAGCAGTACTTC. Translating it yields CASRFSGSGDEQYF. This rearrangement joins TRBV7-2 to TRBJ2-7; TRBD2 matches at 9 bases. The CDR3 runs 14 residues. V shed 6 bases and J 5 bases; nucleotides not matched to a gene: 8. Per germline, CDR1 SGHTA and CDR2 FQGNSA.

This sequence joins TRBV10-2 and TRBJ2-7; tentative D call: TRBD1 (6 bases). The germline V gene has CDR1 WSHSY and CDR2 SAAADI. The length of the CDR3 is 15 residues. The V and J ends lost 1 base and 6 bases respectively, with 16 bases between them. Written as DNA, the CDR3 is TGCGCCAGCAGTGAGTATCGAGGGGGTTCGGGCGAGCAGTACTTC. Translating it yields CASSEYRGGSGEQYF.

V and J are TRBV5-1 and TRBJ2-2; D not resolved. CDR3 length: 13 residues. V lost 0 bases to trimming and J lost 6 bases, with 6 bases between them. Germline V CDR1 and CDR2: SGHRS, YFSETQ. The DNA of the CDR3 is TGCGCCAGCAGCTTGGAGCCTGCCGGGGAGCTGTTTTTT. It yields the protein CASSLEPAGELFF.

The rearrangement uses TRBV2 and TRBJ2-2; D not resolved. Deletions cut 3 bases from V and 4 bases from J, with 12 bases between. Germline lookup yields CDR1 SNHLY and CDR2 FYNNEI. The CDR3 is 15 amino acids. The CDR3 nucleotides read TGTGCCAGCAGTGACCGGAAGGTGGGCACCGGGGAGCTGTTTTTT. As protein: CASSDRKVGTGELFF.

The J gene is TRBJ2-7, the V gene TRBV6-5, with D uncertain. The CDR3 length is 14 residues. CDR1 and CDR2 from the germline V gene are MNHEY and SVGAGI. V was pared by 0 bases and J by 2 bases, with 8 bases between. The CDR3 reads CASSYSGSAYEQYF. CDR3 bases: TGTGCCAGCAGTTACTCGGGCTCTGCCTACGAGCAGTACTTC.

The chain joins TRBV18 to TRBJ2-7; D unclear. Between the trimmed V and J ends, which lost 5 bases and 2 bases, there was a span of 7 bases. Germline CDR1 and CDR2: KGHSH and LQKENI. The length of the CDR3 is 12 residues. DNA of the CDR3: TGTGCCAGCTCAACTACAACCTACGAGCAGTACTTC. As protein: CASSTTTYEQYF.

The chain employs TRBV28 and TRBJ2-7; the D call may be TRBD1 or TRBD2 (5 bases each). V was clipped by 5 bases and J by 4 bases, with 18 bases between them. Germline V gene sequence: CDR1 MDHEN, CDR2 SYDVKM. The CDR3 is made up of 15 amino acids. This CDR3 reads CASSQMGRGPYEQYF. Written as DNA, the CDR3 is TGTGCCAGCAGTCAAATGGGACGGGGCCCTTACGAGCAGTACTTC.

The rearrangement joins TRBV30 to TRBJ2-5; D uncertain. The J call could be wrong; TRBJ2-7 is a better fit for the DNA end. The germline gives CDR1 GTSNPN, CDR2 SVGIG (reference sequence). This CDR3 is built from 11 residues. The CDR3 sequence: CAWERNYEQYF. In DNA, the CDR3 is TGTGCCTGGGAACGTAACTACGAGCAGTACTTC.

The chain is built from TRBV28 and TRBJ1-5; 9 nucleotides agree with TRBD1. There are 14 residues in the CDR3. CDR1 and CDR2 from the germline V gene are MDHEN and SYDVKM. Trimming removed 6 bases from V and 5 bases from J; junction bases left unmatched: 5. The CDR3 sequence: CASRFGQGYQPQHF. The CDR3 DNA is TGTGCCAGCAGATTCGGACAGGGGTATCAGCCCCAGCATTTT.

This rearrangement joins TRBV30 to TRBJ2-6; D gene ambiguous. Trimming took off 0 bases at V and 0 bases at J, with 9 bases between the two ends. This CDR3 has 16 residues. Germline V gives CDR1 GTSNPN, CDR2 SVGIG (reference sequence). CDR3 protein: CAWSVVGDSGANVLTF. In DNA, the CDR3 is TGTGCCTGGAGTGTTGTAGGAGACTCTGGGGCCAACGTCCTGACTTTC.

The V gene is TRBV18, the J gene TRBJ2-6, with 7 positions matching TRBD1. This CDR3 contains 15 residues. Germline trimming cut 4 bases from V and 4 bases from J; bases unmatched to any gene: 4. The germline CDR1 and CDR2 sequences are KGHSH and LQKENI. CDR3 in DNA: TGTGCCAGCTCACGACAGGGTTCCGGGGCCAACGTCCTGACTTTC. This sequence encodes CASSRQGSGANVLTF.

J is TRBJ2-2 and V is TRBV9, with D unresolved. The germline V gene encodes CDR1 SGDLS and CDR2 YYNGEE. Trimming pared 3 bases from V and 3 bases from J, leaving 15 bases between. The CDR3 contains 16 residues. The CDR3 protein is CASSGVQRADTGELFF. The CDR3 nucleotides read TGTGCCAGCAGCGGGGTCCAAAGGGCAGACACCGGGGAGCTGTTTTTT.